This TCR beta chain was identified during a study of beta chain features in type 1 diabetes. The V and J ends lost 8 bases and 14 bases, in that order; junction bases with no gene match: 7. CDR3 length equals 10 residues. Looked up from germline, CDR1 is MDHEN and CDR2 is SYDVKM. As for this clone: In the same sample, other DNA sequences code for this CDR3.

Sequencing targeted expressed TCRB transcripts, as all isolated RNA had been reverse transcribed. Libraries were prepared by immunoSEQ multiplex PCR; TCRdb keeps only in-frame clonotypes and omits some of them. The table includes about 230,000 clones, 7.5% to 10% detected once. Sequenced: naive CD4+ T cells from blood. The rearrangement uses TRBV28 and TRBJ1-2, with TRBD1 matching 8 bases. The sequence was collected from a woman aged 18-29 years in good health. The CDR3: CASGMQGATF. The CDR3 bases are TGTGCCAGCGGCATGCAGGGGGCTACCTTC.